These 25 T cell receptor beta chains were sequenced from one sample in a study of T cells in tumors after PD-1 blockade. Method: immunoSEQ multiplex PCR; TCRdb's copy keeps in-frame clones and lacks some. The sample has about 7,700 clones; around 69% are singletons. The material was tumor tissue, obtained after anti-PD-1 treatment. The source is a human donor with basal cell carcinoma.

This chain uses TRBV15 with TRBJ2-7; 10 positions match TRBD1. Germline values: CDR1 LNHNV, CDR2 YYDKDF (reference sequence). This CDR3 contains 15 residues. The V and J ends lost 1 base and 4 bases, in that order; junction bases with no gene match: 4. The CDR3 loop is CATSRGDRGVYEQYF. In DNA form, the CDR3 reads TGTGCCACCAGCAGAGGGGACAGGGGAGTTTACGAGCAGTACTTC.

The V call is TRBV15, the J call TRBJ1-4; 7 bases line up with TRBD1. The CDR3 length is 15 residues. The germline V gene has CDR1 LNHNV and CDR2 YYDKDF (reference sequence). With 2 bases clipped from V and 4 bases from J, the junction kept 4 bases outside the gene matches. The CDR3 is CATSRQTGSNEKLFF. DNA for the CDR3: TGTGCCACCAGCAGACAGACAGGGAGTAATGAAAAACTGTTTTTT.

The chain couples TRBV19 to TRBJ1-4; weak D call: TRBD1 (6 bases). Germline CDR1 and CDR2: LNHDA and SQIVND (reference sequence). The CDR3 consists of 16 residues. V was cut by 4 bases and J by 7 bases, with 19 bases left in between. The CDR3 bases are TGTGCCAGTAGTACCTCCACAGGGAGAAGAGGTGAAAAACTGTTTTTT. This encodes CASSTSTGRRGEKLFF.

The V and J genes are TRBV7-3 and TRBJ2-2; TRBD2 is a possible D gene (6 bases). V lost 5 bases, J lost 2 bases, and 9 bases lay in between. CDR3 length: 14 amino acids. From germline, CDR1 is SGHTA and CDR2 FQGTGA. CDR3 loop: CASSQGLNTGELFF. CDR3 nucleotides: TGTGCCAGCAGCCAGGGACTCAACACCGGGGAGCTGTTTTTT.

The chain couples TRBV18 to TRBJ1-6; D is perhaps TRBD1 (5 bases). V gave up 2 bases and J gave up 7 bases, with 21 bases separating them. CDR1 KGHSH and CDR2 LQKENI come from the germline V gene. This CDR3 is built from 18 residues. This CDR3 reads CASSPLPRGGRENSPLHF. DNA for the CDR3: TGTGCCAGCTCACCATTGCCGAGGGGCGGCAGGGAGAATTCACCCCTCCACTTT.

This clone was counted only a few times. The V call is TRBV19, the J call TRBJ2-1, with 8 bases that match TRBD1. The V segment lost 6 bases and the J segment 1 base; nucleotides outside the gene matches: 5. CDR1 is LNHDA, CDR2 SQIVND, per germline (reference sequence). The CDR3 totals 15 residues. This chain's CDR3 is CASRRTGRSYNEQFF. The CDR3 bases are TGTGCCAGTAGAAGGACAGGGCGGTCCTACAATGAGCAGTTCTTC.

The chain couples TRBV6-5 to TRBJ2-3; D not resolved. The CDR3 length is 15 residues. Germline values: CDR1 MNHEY, CDR2 SVGAGI. Deletions cut 2 bases from V and 2 bases from J, with 11 bases between. The CDR3 spells CASSYAGQITDTQYF. DNA for the CDR3: TGTGCCAGCAGTTACGCCGGGCAGATCACAGATACGCAGTATTTT.

The chain uses TRBV18 and TRBJ2-1; 9 nucleotides align to TRBD1. This CDR3 is 11 amino acids long. Germline lookup yields CDR1 KGHSH and CDR2 LQKENI. V dropped 1 base and J dropped 16; count of bases not matched to a gene: 2. The CDR3 sequence is CASSPRDRAFF. The DNA of the CDR3 is TGTGCCAGCTCACCACGGGACAGGGCATTCTTC.

The chain links TRBV5-4 to TRBJ1-6, with TRBD1 matching over 10 bases. The CDR3 contains 14 residues. Germline V gene sequence: CDR1 SGHNT, CDR2 YYREEE (reference sequence). Trimming took 4 bases from V and 9 from J; bases not matched to a gene: 4. This chain's CDR3 is CASSRGTGVSPLHF. CDR3 sequence (DNA): TGTGCCAGCAGCCGAGGGACAGGGGTTTCACCCCTCCACTTT.

In this sample, this clone turned up once. The genes are TRBV7-7 and TRBJ2-1; D is possibly TRBD2 (6 bases). V was shortened by 5 bases and J by 4 bases, with 21 bases between the two germline ends. This CDR3 is 17 amino acids long. The germline gives CDR1 SSHAT, CDR2 FNYEAQ (reference sequence). The CDR3 protein is CASSPTRDLSRYNEQFF. CDR3 nucleotide sequence: TGTGCCAGCAGCCCCACAAGGGACTTATCCCGTTACAATGAGCAGTTCTTC.

As concerns this clone: The same CDR3 also results from other DNA sequences found in this sample. The chain links TRBV4-1 to TRBJ2-1, with TRBD2 identical over 13 bases. The CDR3 runs 17 residues. From germline, CDR1 is MGHRA and CDR2 YSYEKL. Losses at the gene ends were 1 base for V and 7 bases for J; bases not matched to a gene: 7. The CDR3: CASSQALGTSGINEQFF. The CDR3 DNA sequence: TGCGCCAGCAGCCAAGCTCTCGGGACTAGCGGGATTAATGAGCAGTTCTTC.

The V call is TRBV2, the J call TRBJ1-5, with unresolved D. Trimming stripped 2 bases from V and 0 bases from J, with 8 bases between. CDR1 is SNHLY, CDR2 FYNNEI, per germline. The CDR3 has 15 residues. CDR3 DNA sequence: TGTGCCAGCAGTGAATTGCGAAATAGCAATCAGCCCCAGCATTTT. As protein: CASSELRNSNQPQHF.

The chain employs TRBV4-3 and TRBJ1-4; 7 bases fit TRBD1. The junction had 8 bases not matched to a gene; V was cut back by 3 bases and J by 4 bases. The CDR3 totals 16 residues. Germline values: CDR1 LGHNA, CDR2 YSLEER. The CDR3 DNA reads TGCGCCAGCAGCCAGAATGCAGGGGGGGTTAATGAAAAACTGTTTTTT. Translating gives CASSQNAGGVNEKLFF.

The rearrangement links TRBV5-6 to TRBJ2-1; D unclear. Trimming removed 4 bases from V and 4 bases from J, with 18 bases in between. There are 16 residues in the CDR3. From germline, CDR1 is SGHDT and CDR2 YYEEEE. CDR3 sequence reads: CASSQPRQSVYNEQFF. CDR3 DNA sequence: TGTGCCAGCAGCCAACCACGGCAGTCTGTATACAATGAGCAGTTCTTC. The whole variable domain, remainder taken from reference TRBV5-6 and TRBJ2-1, is DAGVTQSPTHLIKTRGQQVTLRCSPKSGHDTVSWYQQALGQGPQFIFQYYEEEERQRGNFPDRFSGHQFPNYSSELNVNALLLGDSALYLCASSQPRQSVYNEQFFGPGTRLTVL.

In this sample, this clone turned up once. The chain carries TRBV5-4 and TRBJ2-3; D remains ambiguous. The CDR3 runs to 14 residues. V was cut by 0 bases and J by 5 bases, with 10 bases left in between. CDR1 is SGHNT, CDR2 YYREEE, per germline (reference sequence). This chain's CDR3 is CASSLAGRQDTQYF. In nucleotides, the CDR3 is TGTGCCAGCAGCTTGGCTGGGCGCCAAGATACGCAGTATTTT.

The rearrangement links TRBV15 to TRBJ2-1, with 7 nucleotides matching TRBD2. Germline V gene sequence: CDR1 LNHNV, CDR2 YYDKDF (reference sequence). Trimming took 4 bases from V and 0 from J; bases not matched to a gene: 6. The CDR3 runs to 16 residues. CDR3: CATSTSRGSSYNEQFF. The CDR3 region has the DNA TGTGCCACCAGCACCTCGCGGGGGAGCTCCTACAATGAGCAGTTCTTC. Combining the CDR3 with reference TRBV15 and TRBJ2-1 gives the whole variable domain DAMVIQNPRYQVTQFGKPVTLSCSQTLNHNVMYWYQQKSSQAPKLLFHYYDKDFNNEADTPDNFQSRRPNTSFCFLDIRSPGLGDTAMYLCATSTSRGSSYNEQFFGPGTRLTVL.

The chain couples TRBV2 to TRBJ1-1, with 7 bases aligning to TRBD1. Germline CDR1 and CDR2: SNHLY and FYNNEI. The CDR3 length is 14 residues. V gave up 5 bases and J gave up 0 bases; unmatched junction bases: 3. CDR3 nucleotides: TGTGCCAGCAGTCGACAGGGCTTGAACACTGAAGCTTTCTTT. Translated, it gives CASSRQGLNTEAFF.

J is TRBJ2-1 and V is TRBV3-1 (or the pseudogene TRBV3-2); the D is unclear. The V gene lost 0 bases and the J gene lost 9 bases, with 18 bases spanning the gap. The germline CDR1 and CDR2 sequences are LGHDT and YNNKEL (reference sequence). The CDR3 runs 16 residues. DNA of the CDR3: TGTGCCAGCAGCCAAGACCTTGGGCTAGTTGGTGGTGAGCAGTTCTTC. This sequence encodes CASSQDLGLVGGEQFF.

This clone is medium-sized by share. This chain links TRBV12-2 with TRBJ2-1; the D segment call TRBD2 is taken from the table without a DNA check. TRBV12-2 is tagged as a pseudogene. The CDR3 sequence is 17 residues long. The CDR3 DNA follows: TGTGCAAGTCGCTCCCGAGGGCCCGGGAGCTCCTACAATGAGCAGTTCTTC. Protein product: CASRSRGPGSSYNEQFF.

The chain is built from TRBV19 and TRBJ2-7; 12 bases fit TRBD1. This CDR3 is 17 amino acids long. J was trimmed by 4 bases and V by 4 bases; bases with no gene match: 11. CDR1 and CDR2 (germline): LNHDA, SQIVND (reference sequence). The chain's CDR3 is CASSKAPGQGAQYEQYF. In DNA form, the CDR3 reads TGTGCCAGTAGTAAAGCTCCGGGACAGGGGGCGCAGTACGAGCAGTACTTC.

The CDR3 nucleotides are TGTGCCAGCAGTTCCGACACGCAAGAGACCCAGTACTTC. Translated: CASSSDTQETQYF. The V and J genes are TRBV11-1 and TRBJ2-5; D unclear. V lost 6 bases to trimming and J lost 2 bases, with 10 bases between them. Germline V CDR1 and CDR2: SGHAT, FQDESV (reference sequence). CDR3 length equals 13 residues.

The V gene is TRBV6-6, the J gene TRBJ1-4; D not resolved. The CDR3 runs to 13 residues. Germline-derived CDR1 and CDR2 are MNHNY and SVGAGI (reference sequence). The V end lost 6 bases, the J end lost 8 bases, and 13 bases lay between the germline ends. CDR3 sequence: CASSDGPPEKLFF. Here the CDR3 DNA reads TGTGCCAGCAGCGACGGTCCCCCCGAAAAACTGTTTTTT.

Points on this clone: Germline and junction disagree at one end, which may indicate a read error. The genes are TRBV5-1 and TRBJ2-7; 10 nucleotides agree with TRBD1. The CDR3 covers 15 residues. The germline V gene has CDR1 SGHRS and CDR2 YFSETQ. CDR3 residues: CASSLGQGSPYEQYF. In nucleotides, the CDR3 is TGCGCCAGCAGTTTGGGACAGGGGTCCCCGTACGAGCAGTACTTC.

The rearrangement joins TRBV6-2 or TRBV6-3 to TRBJ2-1; TRBD2 matches 11 bases. Trimming at V came to 0 bases and at J to 5 bases, leaving 6 bases not matched to a gene. The CDR3 covers 17 residues. CDR1 is MNHEY and CDR2 is SVGEGT in the germline V gene. Here the CDR3 reads CASSYSTTSGENNEQFF. The DNA of the CDR3 is TGTGCCAGCAGTTACTCGACGACTAGCGGGGAAAACAATGAGCAGTTCTTC.

This clone was recorded only once. V is TRBV3-1 (or the pseudogene TRBV3-2) and J is TRBJ1-6; TRBD1 aligns across 10 bases. The V segment lost 3 bases and the J segment 8 bases; nucleotides outside the gene matches: 4. This CDR3 is 15 amino acids long. The germline V gene has CDR1 LGHDT and CDR2 YNNKEL (reference sequence). The CDR3 loop is CASSQPGTGDSPLHF. The CDR3 DNA is TGTGCCAGCAGCCAGCCCGGGACAGGGGATTCACCCCTCCACTTT.